The present entry profiles one T cell receptor beta chain with its context. Its antigen remains unidentified. The sample originates from a study of shared clonotypes between healthy human individuals. The study, taken as a whole, reports: Naive subsets generally exceeded memory subsets in estimated richness.

Looked up from germline, CDR1 is LNHDA and CDR2 is SQIVND (reference sequence). CDR3 size: 16 residues. V shed 5 bases and J shed 3 bases, with 20 bases lying between them. Some clones are missing from TCRdb's copy, which holds only in-frame ones; the method was immunoSEQ multiplex PCR. This sample has millions of clones, with approximately 95% found just once. The sequencing sample was made of naive CD4+ T cells from PBMCs. Regarding subset: CD45RA+ positively selected. This chain uses TRBV19 with TRBJ2-7; possible D gene TRBD2, 5 bases. This receptor was taken from a man aged 18 to 35 in good health. Some clones in this sample may be carry-over from other donors' samples. The CDR3 DNA is TGTGCCAGTAGTTCCCGGCGGGCAGATCAGTTCTACGAGCAGTACTTC. Its protein is CASSSRRADQFYEQYF. The full variable domain, in which reference TRBV19 and TRBJ2-7 provide the parts outside the CDR3, is DGGITQSPKYLFRKEGQNVTLSCEQNLNHDAMYWYRQDPGQGLRLIYYSQIVNDFQKGDIAEGYSVSREKKESFPLTVTSAQKNPTAFYLCASSSRRADQFYEQYFGPGTRLTVT.